Below, one TCR beta chain is given with its context. The data are from a study of blood T cell repertoires in COVID-19. The CDR3 has 16 residues. The germline CDR1 and CDR2 sequences are SGHVS and FNYEAQ. Trimming removed 1 base from V and 5 bases from J; junction bases left unmatched: 7. The method was immunoSEQ multiplex PCR; TCRdb's version includes in-frame clones alone and lacks a portion of them. This repertoire shows approximately 250,000 clones, 84% found once; its top ten account for about 9.1%. The clonotype comes from a human donor in a cohort sampled during active COVID-19. The rearrangement links TRBV7-6 to TRBJ2-2; 7 nucleotides line up with TRBD2. The sequenced sample was peripheral blood. CDR3 nucleotides: TGTGCCAGCAGCTTAGGCGCGGGAGCGGGTACCGGGGAGCTGTTTTTT. It is translated as CASSLGAGAGTGELFF.